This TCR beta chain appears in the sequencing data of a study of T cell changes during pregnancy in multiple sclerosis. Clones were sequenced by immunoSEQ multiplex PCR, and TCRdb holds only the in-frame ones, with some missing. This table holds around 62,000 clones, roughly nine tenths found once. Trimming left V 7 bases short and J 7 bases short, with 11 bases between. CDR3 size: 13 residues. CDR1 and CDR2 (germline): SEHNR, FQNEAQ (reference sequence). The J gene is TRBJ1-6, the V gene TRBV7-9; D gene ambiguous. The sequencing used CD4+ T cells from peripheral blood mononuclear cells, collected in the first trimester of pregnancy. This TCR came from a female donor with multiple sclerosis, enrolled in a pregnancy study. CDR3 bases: TGTGCCAGCAACGACTTAGGCAATTCACCCCTCCACTTT. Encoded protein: CASNDLGNSPLHF.